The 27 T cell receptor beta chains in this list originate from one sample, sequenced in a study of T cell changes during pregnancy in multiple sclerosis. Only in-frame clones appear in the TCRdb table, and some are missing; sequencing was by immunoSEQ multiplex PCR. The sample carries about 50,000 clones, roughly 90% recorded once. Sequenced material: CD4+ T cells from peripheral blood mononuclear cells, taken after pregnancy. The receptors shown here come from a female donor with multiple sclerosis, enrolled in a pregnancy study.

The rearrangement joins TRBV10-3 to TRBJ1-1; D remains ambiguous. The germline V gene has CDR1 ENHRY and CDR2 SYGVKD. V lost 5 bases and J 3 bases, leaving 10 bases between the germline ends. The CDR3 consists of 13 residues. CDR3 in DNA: TGTGCCATCAGTCGGGGAATAGACACTGAAGCTTTCTTT. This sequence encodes CAISRGIDTEAFF.

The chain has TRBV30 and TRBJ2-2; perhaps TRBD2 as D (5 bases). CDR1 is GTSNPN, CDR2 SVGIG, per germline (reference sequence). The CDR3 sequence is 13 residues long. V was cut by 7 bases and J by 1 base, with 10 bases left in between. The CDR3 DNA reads TGTGCCTTCACTAGAGGGAACACCGGGGAGCTGTTTTTT. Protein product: CAFTRGNTGELFF.

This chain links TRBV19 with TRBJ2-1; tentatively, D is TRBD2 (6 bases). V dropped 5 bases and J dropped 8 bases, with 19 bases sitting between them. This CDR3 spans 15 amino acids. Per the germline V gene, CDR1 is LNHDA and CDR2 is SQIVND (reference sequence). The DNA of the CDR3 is TGTGCCAGTAGTCAGACCGGGACTTGGGGCTATGAGCAGTTCTTC. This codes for CASSQTGTWGYEQFF.

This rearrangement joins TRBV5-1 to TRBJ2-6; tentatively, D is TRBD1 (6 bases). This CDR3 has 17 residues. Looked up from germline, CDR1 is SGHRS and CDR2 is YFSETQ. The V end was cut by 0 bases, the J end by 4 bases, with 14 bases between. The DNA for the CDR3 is TGCGCCAGCAGCTTGGTGCCAGGGGCATCCGGGGCCAACGTCCTGACTTTC. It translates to CASSLVPGASGANVLTF.

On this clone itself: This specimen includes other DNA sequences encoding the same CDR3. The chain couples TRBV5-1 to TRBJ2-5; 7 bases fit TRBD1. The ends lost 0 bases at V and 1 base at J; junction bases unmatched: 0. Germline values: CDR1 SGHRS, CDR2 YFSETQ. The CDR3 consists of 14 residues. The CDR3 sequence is CASSLGDSQETQYF. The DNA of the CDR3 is TGCGCCAGCAGCTTGGGGGACAGCCAAGAGACCCAGTACTTC.

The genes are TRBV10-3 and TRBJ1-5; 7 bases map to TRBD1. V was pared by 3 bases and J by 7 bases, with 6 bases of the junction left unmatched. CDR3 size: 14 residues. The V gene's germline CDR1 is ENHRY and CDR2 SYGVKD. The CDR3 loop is CAISDNVQGQPQHF. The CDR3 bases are TGTGCCATCAGTGATAATGTACAGGGGCAGCCCCAGCATTTT.

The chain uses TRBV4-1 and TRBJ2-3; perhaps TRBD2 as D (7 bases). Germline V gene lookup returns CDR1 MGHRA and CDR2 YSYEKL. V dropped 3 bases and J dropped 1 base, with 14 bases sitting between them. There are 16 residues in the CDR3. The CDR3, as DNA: TGCGCCAGCAGCCAGACGGGGGGCCTTGGCACAGATACGCAGTATTTT. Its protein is CASSQTGGLGTDTQYF.

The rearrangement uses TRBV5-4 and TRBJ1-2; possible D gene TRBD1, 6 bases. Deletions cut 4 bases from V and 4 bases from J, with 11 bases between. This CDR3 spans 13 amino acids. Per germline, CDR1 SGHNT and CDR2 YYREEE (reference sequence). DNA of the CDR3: TGTGCCAGCAGCCCCCCAGGGGCCTATGGCTACACCTTC. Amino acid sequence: CASSPPGAYGYTF.

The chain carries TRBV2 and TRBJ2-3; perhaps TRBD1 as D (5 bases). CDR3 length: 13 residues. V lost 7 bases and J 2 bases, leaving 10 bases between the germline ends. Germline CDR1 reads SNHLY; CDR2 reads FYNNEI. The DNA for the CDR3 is TGTGCCAGCAATCAGGGCTTCACAGATACGCAGTATTTT. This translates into CASNQGFTDTQYF.

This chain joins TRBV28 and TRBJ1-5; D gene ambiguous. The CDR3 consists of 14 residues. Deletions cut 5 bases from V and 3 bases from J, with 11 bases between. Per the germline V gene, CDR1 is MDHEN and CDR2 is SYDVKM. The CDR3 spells CASSTSGPNQPQHF. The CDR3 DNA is TGTGCCAGCAGTACTAGCGGGCCCAATCAGCCCCAGCATTTT.

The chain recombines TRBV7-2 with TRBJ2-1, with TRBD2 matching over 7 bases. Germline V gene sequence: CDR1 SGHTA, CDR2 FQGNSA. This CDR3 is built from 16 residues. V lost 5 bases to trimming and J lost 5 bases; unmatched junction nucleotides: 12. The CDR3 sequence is CASSPGAGAQDNEQFF. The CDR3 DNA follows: TGTGCCAGCAGCCCCGGGGCGGGAGCTCAGGACAATGAGCAGTTCTTC.

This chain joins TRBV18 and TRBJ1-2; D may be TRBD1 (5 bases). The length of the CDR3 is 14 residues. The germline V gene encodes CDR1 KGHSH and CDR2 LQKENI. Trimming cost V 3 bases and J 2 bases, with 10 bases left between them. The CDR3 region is CASSPSTENYGYTF. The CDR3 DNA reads TGTGCCAGCTCACCTTCGACAGAAAACTATGGCTACACCTTC. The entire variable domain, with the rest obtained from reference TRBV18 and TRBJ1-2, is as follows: NAGVMQNPRHLVRRRGQEARLRCSPMKGHSHVYWYRQLPEEGLKFMVYLQKENIIDESGMPKERFSAEFPKEGPSILRIQQVVRGDSAAYFCASSPSTENYGYTFGSGTRLTVV.

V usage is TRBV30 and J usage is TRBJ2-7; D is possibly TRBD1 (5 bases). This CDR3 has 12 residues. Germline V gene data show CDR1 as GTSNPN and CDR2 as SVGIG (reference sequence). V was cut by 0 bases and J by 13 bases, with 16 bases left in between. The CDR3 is CAWSVRRGSLYF. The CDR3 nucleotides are TGTGCCTGGAGTGTACGAAGGGGCTCCCTCTACTTC.

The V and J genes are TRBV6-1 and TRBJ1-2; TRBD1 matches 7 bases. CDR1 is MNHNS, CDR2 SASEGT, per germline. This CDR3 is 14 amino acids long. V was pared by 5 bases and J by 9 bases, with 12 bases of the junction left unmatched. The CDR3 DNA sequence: TGTGCCAGCAGTCCTAATACAGGGGATTTGCGCTACACCTTC. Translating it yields CASSPNTGDLRYTF.

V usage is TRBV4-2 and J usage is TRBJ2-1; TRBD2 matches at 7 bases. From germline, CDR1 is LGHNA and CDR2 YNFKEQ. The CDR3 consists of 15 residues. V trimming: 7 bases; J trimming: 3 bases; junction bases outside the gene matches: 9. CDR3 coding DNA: TGTGCCAGCACCCCCGCGGGAGCCTACTACAATGAGCAGTTCTTC. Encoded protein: CASTPAGAYYNEQFF.

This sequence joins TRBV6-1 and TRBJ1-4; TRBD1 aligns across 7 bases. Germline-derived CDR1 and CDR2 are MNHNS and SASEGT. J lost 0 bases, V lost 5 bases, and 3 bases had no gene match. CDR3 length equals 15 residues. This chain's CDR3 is CASSTGATTNEKLFF. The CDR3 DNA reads TGTGCCAGCAGTACAGGGGCTACAACTAATGAAAAACTGTTTTTT.

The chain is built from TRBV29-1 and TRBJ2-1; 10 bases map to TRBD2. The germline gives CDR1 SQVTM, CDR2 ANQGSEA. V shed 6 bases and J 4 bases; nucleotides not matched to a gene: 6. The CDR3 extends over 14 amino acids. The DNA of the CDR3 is TGCAGCGTCCGTAGCGGGAGGAAGTACAATGAGCAGTTCTTC. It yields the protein CSVRSGRKYNEQFF.

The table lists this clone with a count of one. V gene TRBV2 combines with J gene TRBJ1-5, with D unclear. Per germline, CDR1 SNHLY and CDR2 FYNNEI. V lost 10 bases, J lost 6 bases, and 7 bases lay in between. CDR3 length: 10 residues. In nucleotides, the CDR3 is TGTGCCACCGGAGGTCAGCCCCAGCATTTT. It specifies CATGGQPQHF.

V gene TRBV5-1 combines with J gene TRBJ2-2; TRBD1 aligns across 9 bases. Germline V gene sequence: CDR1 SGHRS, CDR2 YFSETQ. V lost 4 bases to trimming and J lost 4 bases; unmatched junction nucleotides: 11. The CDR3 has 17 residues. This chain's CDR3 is CASSPGQGTGSTGELFF. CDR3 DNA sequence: TGCGCCAGCAGCCCCGGACAGGGGACCGGGAGCACCGGGGAGCTGTTTTTT.

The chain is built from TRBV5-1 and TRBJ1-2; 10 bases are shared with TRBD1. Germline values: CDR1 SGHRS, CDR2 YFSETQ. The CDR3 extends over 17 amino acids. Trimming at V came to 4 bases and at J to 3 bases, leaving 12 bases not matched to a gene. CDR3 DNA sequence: TGCGCCAGCAGCCTCGGGACAGGGGCCCTTAAGGACTATGGCTACACCTTC. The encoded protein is CASSLGTGALKDYGYTF.

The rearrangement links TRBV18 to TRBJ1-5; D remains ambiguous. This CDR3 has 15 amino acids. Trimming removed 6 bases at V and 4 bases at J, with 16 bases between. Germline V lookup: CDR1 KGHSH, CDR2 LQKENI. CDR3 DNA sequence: TGTGCCAGCTCCGTTCGGGAGAGCTCTAATCAGCCCCAGCATTTT. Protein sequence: CASSVRESSNQPQHF.

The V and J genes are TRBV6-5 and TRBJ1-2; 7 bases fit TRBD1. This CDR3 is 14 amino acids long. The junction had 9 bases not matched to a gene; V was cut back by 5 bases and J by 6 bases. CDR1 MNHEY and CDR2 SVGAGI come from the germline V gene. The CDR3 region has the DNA TGTGCCAGCAGTCGATTGACAGGGTCAAATGGCTACACCTTC. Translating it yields CASSRLTGSNGYTF.

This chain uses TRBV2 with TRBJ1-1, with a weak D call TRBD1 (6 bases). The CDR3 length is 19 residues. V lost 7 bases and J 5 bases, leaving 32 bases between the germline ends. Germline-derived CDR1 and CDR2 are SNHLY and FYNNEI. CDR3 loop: CASTDKTSTGRFELTEAFF. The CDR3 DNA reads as TGTGCCAGCACGGACAAGACCTCGACAGGTCGTTTCGAATTGACTGAAGCTTTCTTT.

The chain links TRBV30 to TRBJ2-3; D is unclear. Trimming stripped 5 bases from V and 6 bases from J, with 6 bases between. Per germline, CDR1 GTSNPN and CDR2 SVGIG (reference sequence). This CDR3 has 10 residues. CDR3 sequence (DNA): TGTGCCTGGGGAGCGGATACGCAGTATTTT. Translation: CAWGADTQYF.

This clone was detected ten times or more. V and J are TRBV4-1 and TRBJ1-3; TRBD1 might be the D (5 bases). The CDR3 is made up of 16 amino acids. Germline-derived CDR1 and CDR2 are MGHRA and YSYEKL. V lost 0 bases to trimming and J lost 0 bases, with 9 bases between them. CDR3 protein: CASSQDPTVSGNTIYF. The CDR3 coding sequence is TGCGCCAGCAGCCAAGATCCGACAGTCTCTGGAAACACCATATATTTT.

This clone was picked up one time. The CDR3 DNA reads as TGTGCCAGCAAGGAGGGACAGTCCTACGAGCAGTACTTC. Its translation: CASKEGQSYEQYF. The rearrangement joins TRBV2 to TRBJ2-7; D possibly corresponds to TRBD1 (7 bases). The CDR3 sequence is 13 residues long. Germline V lookup: CDR1 SNHLY, CDR2 FYNNEI. Trimming shortened V by 7 bases and J by 1 base, and 11 bases separated the two germline ends.

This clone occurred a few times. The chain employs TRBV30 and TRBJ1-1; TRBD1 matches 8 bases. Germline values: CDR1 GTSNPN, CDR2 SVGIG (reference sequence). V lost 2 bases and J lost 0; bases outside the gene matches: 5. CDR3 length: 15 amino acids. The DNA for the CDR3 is TGTGCCTGGAGTTTAAGGGGACAGGTGAACACTGAAGCTTTCTTT. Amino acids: CAWSLRGQVNTEAFF. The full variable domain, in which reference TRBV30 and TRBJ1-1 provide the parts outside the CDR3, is SQTIHQWPATLVQPVGSPLSLECTVEGTSNPNLYWYRQAAGRGLQLLFYSVGIGQISSEVPQNLSASRPQDRQFILSSKKLLLSDSGFYLCAWSLRGQVNTEAFFGQGTRLTVV.